Below, 20 T cell receptor beta chains from the same sample are listed, as sequenced in a study of blood T cell repertoires in COVID-19. Data came from immunoSEQ multiplex PCR; TCRdb stores just in-frame clones and leaves some out. The sample includes around 230,000 clones, about 88% of them seen just once. The sequencing input was peripheral blood. The origin of the receptors is a man aged 40-49 years with acute or convalescent COVID-19.

This rearrangement joins TRBV21-1 to TRBJ2-1; TRBD2, the D gene given by the table, was not confirmed from the DNA. TRBV21-1 is a listed pseudogene. The CDR3 covers 17 residues. The CDR3 here is CAREGLAEDYSYNEQFF. The CDR3 DNA reads TGTGCCAGGGAGGGGCTAGCGGAAGATTACTCCTACAATGAGCAGTTCTTC.

The rearrangement joins TRBV6-5 to TRBJ2-2, with TRBD1 as a possible D gene (6 bases). The germline V and J ends were trimmed by 3 bases and 1 base, with 9 bases remaining between them. This CDR3 region has 15 residues. CDR1 is MNHEY and CDR2 is SVGAGI in the germline V gene. CDR3 sequence reads: CASSYGGWNTGELFF. CDR3 bases: TGTGCCAGCAGTTATGGGGGCTGGAACACCGGGGAGCTGTTTTTT.

The V gene is TRBV6-2 or TRBV6-3, the J gene TRBJ1-1; no reliable D call. The CDR3 is 14 residues long. Germline assignment: CDR1 MNHEY and CDR2 SVGEGT. The V gene lost 4 bases and the J gene lost 1 base, with 10 bases spanning the gap. The CDR3 spells CASSFLGGNTEAFF. The CDR3 nucleotides are TGTGCCAGCAGTTTCCTAGGAGGGAACACTGAAGCTTTCTTT.

The CDR3 spells CASSLSGREAFF. The DNA for the CDR3 is TGTGCCAGCAGTTTATCTGGGCGTGAAGCTTTCTTT. The V gene is TRBV27, the J gene TRBJ1-1; D not resolved. CDR3 size: 12 residues. The germline gives CDR1 MNHEY, CDR2 SMNVEV (reference sequence). Trimming took 0 bases from V and 7 from J, leaving 6 bases between them.

The gene calls are TRBV19 and TRBJ1-2; 7 nucleotides line up with TRBD1. The V gene end was trimmed by 6 bases and the J gene end by 8 bases; junction bases not matched to a gene: 6. The CDR3 contains 12 residues. Germline V gene data show CDR1 as LNHDA and CDR2 as SQIVND (reference sequence). The CDR3 sequence: CASSSTGSGYTF. In DNA, the CDR3 is TGTGCCAGTAGCTCGACAGGGAGCGGCTACACCTTC.

J is TRBJ2-7 and V is TRBV27; 8 nucleotides line up with TRBD2. The CDR3 runs to 13 residues. Germline CDR1 reads MNHEY; CDR2 reads SMNVEV (reference sequence). The trim removed 7 bases at V and 5 bases at J, leaving 7 bases unmatched. The DNA for the CDR3 is TGTGCCAGCACCCCGGGGGGGGCCCACGAGCAGTACTTC. Translated, it gives CASTPGGAHEQYF.

With respect to this clone: Other DNA variants within this sample encode the same CDR3. The CDR3 is CASSPDRGSYEQYF. The DNA for the CDR3 is TGTGCCAGCAGTCCAGACAGGGGCTCCTACGAGCAGTACTTC. The chain has TRBV27 and TRBJ2-7; TRBD1 aligns across 8 bases. The germline CDR1 and CDR2 sequences are MNHEY and SMNVEV (reference sequence). Trimming at V came to 5 bases and at J to 0 bases, leaving 3 bases not matched to a gene. CDR3 size: 14 residues.

The genes are TRBV27 and TRBJ2-7; 7 nucleotides line up with TRBD2. From germline, CDR1 is MNHEY and CDR2 SMNVEV (reference sequence). Trimming took 5 bases from V and 0 from J; bases not matched to a gene: 7. The CDR3 has 15 amino acids. In DNA form, the CDR3 reads TGTGCCAGCAGTACCGGACTAGTGAGCTCCTACGAGCAGTACTTC. Translation gives CASSTGLVSSYEQYF.

V and J are TRBV10-1 and TRBJ2-2, with TRBD2 matching 10 bases. In germline, CDR1 is WNHNN, CDR2 SYGVQD (reference sequence). The CDR3 runs to 14 residues. V lost 4 bases and J lost 7; bases outside the gene matches: 3. CDR3 residues: CASSASGGIGELFF. CDR3 DNA: TGCGCCAGCAGTGCTAGCGGGGGTATCGGGGAGCTGTTTTTT.

The chain links TRBV27 to TRBJ2-5; D ambiguous. The V end was cut by 0 bases, the J end by 4 bases, with 9 bases between. This CDR3 has 14 amino acids. Germline CDR1 is MNHEY and CDR2 is SMNVEV (reference sequence). The CDR3 DNA follows: TGTGCCAGCAGTTTATCACTTTCCCGAGAGACCCAGTACTTC. Residues: CASSLSLSRETQYF.

The sample holds a few counts of this clone. The V and J genes are TRBV2 and TRBJ1-4; tentatively, D is TRBD1 (5 bases). The length of the CDR3 is 15 residues. Deletions cut 4 bases from V and 4 bases from J, with 13 bases between. Germline V CDR1 and CDR2: SNHLY, FYNNEI. CDR3 protein: CASSASRGYNEKLFF. The CDR3 bases are TGTGCCAGCAGTGCGAGTCGGGGGTATAATGAAAAACTGTTTTTT.

This sequence joins TRBV3-1 (or the pseudogene TRBV3-2) and TRBJ2-5; 9 bases align to TRBD2. There are 13 residues in the CDR3. The V gene end was trimmed by 8 bases and the J gene end by 2 bases; junction bases not matched to a gene: 3. The germline V gene has CDR1 LGHDT and CDR2 YNNKEL (reference sequence). CDR3 protein: CASGLAGQETQYF. The CDR3, as DNA: TGTGCCAGCGGGCTAGCGGGGCAAGAGACCCAGTACTTC.

This rearrangement joins TRBV6-5 to TRBJ1-5, with 8 bases matching TRBD1. With V trimmed by 7 bases and J by 3 bases, 5 bases remained unmatched. The CDR3 runs to 14 residues. Germline CDR1 and CDR2: MNHEY and SVGAGI. CDR3 sequence reads: CASITDRANQPQHF. CDR3 nucleotides: TGTGCCAGCATCACGGACAGGGCCAATCAGCCCCAGCATTTT.

In its sample, this clone was seen once. The chain recombines TRBV19 with TRBJ2-7, with TRBD2 as a possible D gene (6 bases). Germline CDR1 is LNHDA and CDR2 is SQIVND (reference sequence). The CDR3 runs to 12 residues. V dropped 3 bases and J dropped 6 bases, with 9 bases sitting between them. The CDR3 DNA reads TGTGCCAGTAGTATTCAGGGAGGCGAGCAGTACTTC. Its translation is CASSIQGGEQYF.

The chain couples TRBV28 to TRBJ2-1; maybe TRBD2 (5 bases). The CDR3 loop spans 14 amino acids. V was clipped by 2 bases and J by 8 bases, with 13 bases between them. The V gene's germline CDR1 is MDHEN and CDR2 SYDVKM. The CDR3 is CASSLGQAGYEQFF. CDR3 nucleotides: TGTGCCAGCAGTTTAGGGCAGGCGGGCTATGAGCAGTTCTTC.

This clone was seen more than once but under ten times. Germline is not matched at one junction end, which may reflect a read error. This chain links TRBV7-7 with TRBJ1-1; D gene ambiguous. Per the germline V gene, CDR1 is SSHAT and CDR2 is FNYEAQ (reference sequence). This CDR3 has 15 residues. CDR3 sequence reads: CASSPIAGMNTEAFF. CDR3 sequence (DNA): TGTGCTAGCAGCCCGATTGCGGGGATGAACACTGAAGCTTTCTTT.

This chain uses TRBV5-1 with TRBJ2-7, with 10 positions matching TRBD2. Germline CDR1 reads SGHRS; CDR2 reads YFSETQ. V was pared by 4 bases and J by 6 bases, with 10 bases of the junction left unmatched. The CDR3 is 15 residues long. Here the CDR3 reads CASSPGTSAQVEQYF. In DNA, the CDR3 is TGCGCCAGCAGCCCCGGGACTAGCGCCCAAGTCGAGCAGTACTTC.

This rearrangement joins TRBV19 to TRBJ1-2, with a weak D call TRBD1 (5 bases). In germline, CDR1 is LNHDA, CDR2 SQIVND (reference sequence). The CDR3 sequence is 17 residues long. V lost 7 bases and J 6 bases, leaving 27 bases between the germline ends. CDR3 in amino acids: CASNTGPGLSLSDGYTF. In nucleotides, the CDR3 is TGTGCCAGTAATACAGGACCGGGACTCTCCCTATCGGATGGCTACACCTTC.

The genes are TRBV14 and TRBJ2-5; D call uncertain. The CDR3 spans 14 residues. Per the germline V gene, CDR1 is SGHDN and CDR2 is FVKESK. V gave up 2 bases and J gave up 1 base, with 8 bases separating them. The CDR3 DNA reads as TGTGCCAGCAGCCAATCTAGACCCCAAGAGACCCAGTACTTC. This gives the protein CASSQSRPQETQYF.

This rearrangement joins TRBV2 to TRBJ2-7; TRBD1 agrees at 8 bases. Looked up from germline, CDR1 is SNHLY and CDR2 is FYNNEI. The CDR3 length is 14 residues. The junction had 6 bases not matched to a gene; V was cut back by 5 bases and J by 3 bases. Here the CDR3 DNA reads TGTGCCAGCAGTCGGACAGGGCTCGGCTACGAGCAGTACTTC. Protein: CASSRTGLGYEQYF.